This entry is about one TCR beta chain. The V gene's germline CDR1 is SGHAT and CDR2 FQDESV (reference sequence). The V and J ends lost 5 bases and 1 base respectively, with 11 bases between them. The CDR3 is made up of 14 amino acids. TCRdb re-called the 5' RACE reads through MiXCR, storing one row per CDR3 protein. The repertoire has under 450,000 distinct CDR3 sequences, roughly 22% of them found once; the top ten carry around 13%. This entry comes from a study of CD8 T cells in ankylosing spondylitis. This sequence was found in a male donor with ankylosing spondylitis or in good health (not recorded which). Sequences were obtained from blood, either unsorted or a sorted T cell fraction (not recorded which). The chain has TRBV11-1 and TRBJ2-5; D ambiguous. CDR3 nucleotides: TGTGCCAGCAGCACCTATCGTACCCAAGAGACCCAGTACTTC. Translation gives CASSTYRTQETQYF. Using reference TRBV11-1 and TRBJ2-5 for the parts outside the CDR3, the full variable domain is EAEVAQSPRYKITEKSQAVAFWCDPISGHATLYWYRQILGQGPELLVQFQDESVVDDSQLPKDRFSAERLKGVDSTLKIQPAELGDSAMYLCASSTYRTQETQYFGPGTRLLVL.